These 3 T cell receptor beta chains share one sample of origin, sequenced in a study of blood T cell repertoires in COVID-19. Data came from immunoSEQ multiplex PCR; TCRdb stores just in-frame clones and leaves some out. The table includes 100,000 to 150,000 clones, 70% to 90% detected once. Sequenced material: PBMCs or T cells enriched from blood (not recorded which). The receptor set was obtained from a woman between 50 and 59 years old who had recovered from COVID-19.

This clone appeared once. The chain couples TRBV5-1 to TRBJ1-6, with D perhaps matching TRBD1 (6 bases). The CDR3 totals 15 residues. Trimming pared 2 bases from V and 7 bases from J, leaving 13 bases between. Germline V gene sequence: CDR1 SGHRS, CDR2 YFSETQ. The CDR3 region has the DNA TGCGCCAGCAGCTTTACACAGGGACACAATTCACCCCTCCACTTT. Translated: CASSFTQGHNSPLHF.

The chain has TRBV5-1 and TRBJ2-2; possible D gene TRBD1, 6 bases. Germline V gene data show CDR1 as SGHRS and CDR2 as YFSETQ. V lost 2 bases, J lost 5 bases, and 10 bases lay in between. This CDR3 is 14 amino acids long. The CDR3, as DNA: TGCGCCAGCAGCTTACAGGGAGTAACCGGGGAGCTGTTTTTT. Translating gives CASSLQGVTGELFF.

This rearrangement joins TRBV6-5 to TRBJ1-4, with D possibly TRBD1 on 6 matching bases. The CDR3 spans 15 residues. V was trimmed by 1 base and J by 3 bases, leaving 9 bases between them. Germline CDR1 MNHEY, CDR2 SVGAGI. CDR3 sequence reads: CASSYYQGPNEKLFF. The CDR3 nucleotides read TGTGCCAGCAGTTACTATCAGGGGCCTAATGAAAAACTGTTTTTT.